Following are 26 T cell receptor beta chains from one sample sequenced in a study of cytomegalovirus exposure and HLA in healthy donors. This PCR relied on a set of 60 Vbeta primers and 13 Jbeta primers. Data came from immunoSEQ multiplex PCR; TCRdb stores just in-frame clones and leaves some out. The sample gives 150,000 or so clones, 60% to 80% of which show up once; about 0.93% is in the top ten. The sample consisted of PBMCs. These receptors were taken from a woman aged 45-65 years in good health and CMV-seropositive.

This chain joins TRBV7-2 and TRBJ1-2, with D maybe TRBD1 (5 bases). The germline V gene encodes CDR1 SGHTA and CDR2 FQGNSA. The CDR3 is 12 amino acids. Trimming took 2 bases from V and 8 from J, leaving 9 bases between them. The DNA for the CDR3 is TGTGCCAGCAGCTTACAGGGATGGGGCTACACCTTC. This encodes CASSLQGWGYTF.

This sequence joins TRBV7-9 and TRBJ2-5; 7 bases are shared with TRBD2. The CDR3 runs 15 residues. Germline trimming cut 5 bases from V and 1 base from J; bases unmatched to any gene: 7. In germline, CDR1 is SEHNR, CDR2 FQNEAQ (reference sequence). The CDR3 sequence: CASSSISSGQETQYF. In DNA, the CDR3 is TGTGCCAGCAGCAGCATTTCTAGCGGCCAAGAGACCCAGTACTTC.

This rearrangement joins TRBV27 to TRBJ1-5, with 8 bases matching TRBD1. CDR3 size: 14 residues. Trimming took 3 bases from V and 7 from J; bases not matched to a gene: 5. Germline-derived CDR1 and CDR2 are MNHEY and SMNVEV (reference sequence). CDR3 coding DNA: TGTGCCAGCAGTTTTGGTCAGGGGGCCCAGCCCCAGCATTTT. Translated, it gives CASSFGQGAQPQHF.

This clone was recorded a few times. The rearrangement joins TRBV7-9 to TRBJ2-7; TRBD1 aligns across 9 bases. This CDR3 spans 16 amino acids. V shed 0 bases, J shed 3 bases, and the junction held 6 bases outside the gene matches. Germline V gives CDR1 SEHNR, CDR2 FQNEAQ (reference sequence). CDR3 region: CASSLAGTGKNYEQYF. CDR3 sequence (DNA): TGTGCCAGCAGCTTAGCGGGGACAGGGAAAAACTACGAGCAGTACTTC.

The V gene is TRBV13, the J gene TRBJ2-3; possibly TRBD1 for D (5 bases). This CDR3 is built from 12 residues. Germline lookup yields CDR1 PRHDT and CDR2 FYEKMQ (reference sequence). With 2 bases removed from V and 5 bases from J, the gap between germline ends came to 5 bases. The CDR3 region has the DNA TGTGCCAGCAGCTTAAGGGGAGATACGCAGTATTTT. Translation gives CASSLRGDTQYF. Full variable domain (remainder filled in from reference TRBV13 and TRBJ2-3): AAGVIQSPRHLIKEKRETATLKCYPIPRHDTVYWYQQGPGQDPQFLISFYEKMQSDKGSIPDRFSAQQFSDYHSELNMSSLELGDSALYFCASSLRGDTQYFGPGTRLTVL.

The J gene is TRBJ1-2, the V gene TRBV9; D gene unclear. The germline CDR1 and CDR2 sequences are SGDLS and YYNGEE. There are 16 residues in the CDR3. V was clipped by 2 bases and J by 1 base, with 15 bases between them. The CDR3 sequence: CASSVRGDRFNYGYTF. The CDR3 nucleotides read TGTGCCAGCAGCGTGCGAGGCGATCGGTTTAACTATGGCTACACCTTC. Drawing the rest from reference TRBV9 and TRBJ1-2, the complete variable domain is DSGVTQTPKHLITATGQRVTLRCSPRSGDLSVYWYQQSLDQGLQFLIQYYNGEERAKGNILERFSAQQFPDLHSELNLSSLELGDSALYFCASSVRGDRFNYGYTFGSGTRLTVV.

The chain is built from TRBV6-5 and TRBJ1-1, with D perhaps matching TRBD1 (5 bases). The CDR3 is 16 residues long. V lost 2 bases and J 5 bases, leaving 18 bases between the germline ends. From germline, CDR1 is MNHEY and CDR2 SVGAGI. CDR3 in DNA: TGTGCCAGCAGTTACACCATTCTACAGGCTGAGACTGAAGCTTTCTTT. It specifies CASSYTILQAETEAFF.

This clone appeared a single time. One junction end disagrees with the germline gene, perhaps due to a read error. This same CDR3 is encoded by further DNA sequences in the sample. V gene TRBV13 combines with J gene TRBJ1-1; 8 bases line up with TRBD1. The CDR3 contains 12 residues. Germline V lookup: CDR1 PRHDT, CDR2 FYEKMQ (reference sequence). CDR3 amino acids: CASSPGGTEAFF. CDR3 bases: TGTGCCAGCAGCCCAGGGGGCACTGAAGCCTTCTTT.

The V and J genes are TRBV4-1 and TRBJ1-2; D is uncertain. The CDR3 has 15 residues. Germline lookup yields CDR1 MGHRA and CDR2 YSYEKL. Trimming left V 1 base short and J 0 bases short, with 9 bases between. The chain's CDR3 is CASSQVRGANYGYTF. The CDR3 DNA is TGCGCCAGCAGCCAAGTCCGCGGGGCTAACTATGGCTACACCTTC.

The rearrangement joins TRBV27 to TRBJ1-5, with TRBD1 identical over 9 bases. The V and J ends lost 5 bases and 3 bases, in that order; junction bases with no gene match: 5. Germline lookup yields CDR1 MNHEY and CDR2 SMNVEV (reference sequence). This CDR3 comprises 15 residues. The CDR3 DNA reads as TGTGCCAGCAGTCGGGGACAGGGTTACAATCAGCCCCAGCATTTT. Protein sequence: CASSRGQGYNQPQHF.

V gene TRBV18 combines with J gene TRBJ2-5; no firm D call. Trimming removed 4 bases from V and 2 bases from J, with 14 bases in between. Germline V lookup: CDR1 KGHSH, CDR2 LQKENI. This CDR3 contains 15 residues. The CDR3 nucleotides are TGTGCCAGCTCACGCCTATCCGATTCTCAAGAGACCCAGTACTTC. This codes for CASSRLSDSQETQYF.

V usage is TRBV7-9 and J usage is TRBJ2-5; TRBD1 aligns across 8 bases. The trim removed 4 bases at V and 1 base at J, leaving 5 bases unmatched. The CDR3 totals 15 residues. Germline V gene sequence: CDR1 SEHNR, CDR2 FQNEAQ (reference sequence). CDR3 sequence: CASSYGQGPQETQYF. The CDR3 DNA reads as TGTGCCAGCAGCTATGGACAGGGCCCCCAAGAGACCCAGTACTTC. Using reference TRBV7-9 and TRBJ2-5 for the parts outside the CDR3, the full variable domain is DTGVSQNPRHKITKRGQNVTFRCDPISEHNRLYWYRQTLGQGPEFLTYFQNEAQLEKSRLLSDRFSAERPKGSFSTLEIQRTEQGDSAMYLCASSYGQGPQETQYFGPGTRLLVL.

The chain joins TRBV18 to TRBJ1-1; 11 bases map to TRBD1. The CDR3 extends over 16 amino acids. Trimming took 5 bases from V and 1 from J; bases not matched to a gene: 6. Germline CDR1 reads KGHSH; CDR2 reads LQKENI. CDR3 region: CASSNSGTGGNTEAFF. In DNA form, the CDR3 reads TGTGCCAGCTCAAACTCCGGGACAGGGGGGAACACTGAAGCTTTCTTT.

This clone was detected a few times. V is TRBV4-1 and J is TRBJ2-4, with D perhaps matching TRBD2 (7 bases). CDR3 size: 14 residues. The V gene's germline CDR1 is MGHRA and CDR2 YSYEKL. Trimming stripped 6 bases from V and 7 bases from J, with 16 bases between. The CDR3 loop is CASRARGPSNIQYF. DNA for the CDR3: TGCGCCAGCAGGGCGCGGGGGCCTTCTAACATTCAGTACTTC.

The chain carries TRBV7-9 and TRBJ2-7; D might be TRBD1 (5 bases). CDR1 is SEHNR and CDR2 is FQNEAQ in the germline V gene (reference sequence). The CDR3 is 16 amino acids. V was clipped by 5 bases and J by 0 bases, with 17 bases between them. The CDR3: CASSASAVQGSYEQYF. In nucleotides, the CDR3 is TGTGCCAGCAGCGCCTCCGCGGTGCAGGGCTCCTACGAGCAGTACTTC.

The rearrangement uses TRBV28 and TRBJ2-7; D may be TRBD1 or TRBD2 (6 bases each). Trimming pared 10 bases from V and 2 bases from J, leaving 12 bases between. In germline, CDR1 is MDHEN, CDR2 SYDVKM. The CDR3 runs 12 residues. The CDR3 loop reads CATRGGTYEQYF. CDR3 DNA: TGTGCCACCAGGGGAGGAACCTACGAGCAGTACTTC. The full variable domain, rest sourced from reference TRBV28 and TRBJ2-7, is DVKVTQSSRYLVKRTGEKVFLECVQDMDHENMFWYRQDPGLGLRLIYFSYDVKMKEKGDIPEGYSVSREKKERFSLILESASTNQTSMYLCATRGGTYEQYFGPGTRLTVT.

This clone was seen just once. This chain connects TRBV13 to TRBJ1-2; TRBD1 aligns across 8 bases. The junction had 8 bases not matched to a gene; V was cut back by 5 bases and J by 3 bases. Germline V lookup: CDR1 PRHDT, CDR2 FYEKMQ (reference sequence). This CDR3 is 15 amino acids long. CDR3 bases: TGTGCCAGCAGCCCGGCCCAGGGGGCTTACTATGGCTACACCTTC. As protein: CASSPAQGAYYGYTF.

The V gene is TRBV6-5, the J gene TRBJ1-4; 9 bases are a match to TRBD1. V was clipped by 3 bases and J by 8 bases; unmatched bases: 4. Germline CDR1 MNHEY, CDR2 SVGAGI. The CDR3 is 14 residues long. The CDR3 region has the DNA TGTGCCAGCAGTTATGGGACAGGGATAGAAAAACTGTTTTTT. Encoded protein: CASSYGTGIEKLFF.

The chain uses TRBV19 and TRBJ2-7; the match to TRBD2 covers 11 bases. With 1 base clipped from V and 2 bases from J, the junction kept 4 bases outside the gene matches. This CDR3 contains 16 residues. Germline CDR1 is LNHDA and CDR2 is SQIVND (reference sequence). For the CDR3, the DNA is TGTGCCAGTAGTATAGGAGGGACTAGCGGAACCTACGAGCAGTACTTC. Translating it yields CASSIGGTSGTYEQYF.

The chain combines TRBV29-1 with TRBJ1-2, with 10 bases lining up with TRBD1. The CDR3 extends over 14 amino acids. The germline V gene encodes CDR1 SQVTM and CDR2 ANQGSEA. V was pared by 4 bases and J by 7 bases, with 9 bases of the junction left unmatched. The CDR3 is CSVGAGTGDIGYTF. CDR3 DNA: TGCAGCGTTGGGGCCGGGACAGGGGACATTGGCTACACCTTC. Combining the CDR3 with reference TRBV29-1 and TRBJ1-2 gives the whole variable domain SAVISQKPSRDICQRGTSLTIQCQVDSQVTMMFWYRQQPGQSLTLIATANQGSEATYESGFVIDKFPISRPNLTFSTLTVSNMSPEDSSIYLCSVGAGTGDIGYTFGSGTRLTVV.

This clone appeared a few times. The chain links TRBV7-9 to TRBJ2-7; 8 nucleotides agree with TRBD2. Germline V gene lookup returns CDR1 SEHNR and CDR2 FQNEAQ (reference sequence). This CDR3 spans 13 amino acids. The junction had 3 bases not matched to a gene; V was cut back by 5 bases and J by 3 bases. CDR3 nucleotides: TGTGCCAGCAGCCCAAGCGGGGGCTACGAGCAGTACTTC. This codes for CASSPSGGYEQYF.

The rearrangement joins TRBV5-1 to TRBJ2-1; 9 bases are a match to TRBD1. The length of the CDR3 is 13 residues. The V gene end was trimmed by 0 bases and the J gene end by 9 bases; junction bases not matched to a gene: 1. Germline V gene data show CDR1 as SGHRS and CDR2 as YFSETQ. DNA for the CDR3: TGCGCCAGCAGCTTGGGACAGGGGGGTGAGCAGTTCTTC. It codes for CASSLGQGGEQFF.

The chain recombines TRBV19 with TRBJ1-5; D remains ambiguous. The germline gives CDR1 LNHDA, CDR2 SQIVND (reference sequence). The CDR3 covers 13 residues. Trimming took off 0 bases at V and 6 bases at J, with 6 bases between the two ends. In DNA, the CDR3 is TGTGCCAGTAGTATAGATTACATTCAGCCCCAGCATTTT. Encoded protein: CASSIDYIQPQHF.

V and J are TRBV4-1 and TRBJ1-4; 10 positions match TRBD1. CDR3 length equals 14 residues. The V segment lost 6 bases and the J segment 4 bases; nucleotides outside the gene matches: 2. Germline loops: CDR1 MGHRA, CDR2 YSYEKL. The chain's CDR3 is CASRGDRGNEKLFF. CDR3 sequence (DNA): TGCGCCAGCAGGGGGGACAGGGGTAATGAAAAACTGTTTTTT.

The V call is TRBV30, the J call TRBJ1-2; 9 positions match TRBD1. V shed 5 bases, J shed 4 bases, and the junction held 5 bases outside the gene matches. CDR1 GTSNPN and CDR2 SVGIG come from the germline V gene (reference sequence). This CDR3 spans 13 amino acids. The CDR3 sequence is CAWEPGQGYGYTF. The CDR3, as DNA: TGTGCCTGGGAACCGGGACAGGGCTATGGCTACACCTTC.

V is TRBV15 and J is TRBJ2-2; the match to TRBD2 covers 8 bases. The CDR3 is 16 residues long. V was clipped by 1 base and J by 4 bases; unmatched bases: 5. Looked up from germline, CDR1 is LNHNV and CDR2 is YYDKDF (reference sequence). CDR3 region: CATSRGRTSSTGELFF. CDR3 nucleotide sequence: TGTGCCACCAGCAGAGGCCGGACTAGCAGCACCGGGGAGCTGTTTTTT.